Shown below are 30 T cell receptor beta chains from a single sample sequenced in a study of shared clonotypes between healthy human individuals. Libraries were prepared by immunoSEQ multiplex PCR; TCRdb keeps only in-frame clonotypes and omits some of them. The data show about 2 million clones, about 95% seen once. CD8 cells regarded as naive lacked CD45RO, were positively chosen for CCR7, and omitted terminally differentiated effector memory CD45RA+ cells. The sequencing sample was made of naive CD8+ T cells sorted from blood. These receptors originate from a young man in good health.

The chain is built from TRBV5-1 and TRBJ2-7; D not certain. Trimming removed 0 bases from V and 2 bases from J, with 12 bases in between. The germline V gene encodes CDR1 SGHRS and CDR2 YFSETQ. The CDR3 is 15 amino acids. CDR3 bases: TGCGCCAGCAGCTTGGTTCCAGGCCTACCCTACGAGCAGTACTTC. This gives the protein CASSLVPGLPYEQYF.

This clone appeared a single time. The rearrangement links TRBV5-6 to TRBJ2-3; D is uncertain. Germline V gene data show CDR1 as SGHDT and CDR2 as YYEEEE. Between the trimmed V and J ends, which lost 1 base and 2 bases, there was a span of 5 bases. The CDR3 contains 13 residues. CDR3 region: CASSLPLTDTQYF. The CDR3 DNA follows: TGTGCCAGCAGCTTGCCTCTCACAGATACGCAGTATTTT.

The chain is built from TRBV5-1 and TRBJ1-1; tentative D call: TRBD1 (6 bases). This CDR3 spans 12 amino acids. Trimming shortened V by 7 bases and J by 5 bases, and 12 bases separated the two germline ends. The V gene's germline CDR1 is SGHRS and CDR2 YFSETQ. The CDR3 DNA follows: TGCGCCAGCGGGGGGCTTGAGACTGAAGCTTTCTTT. It yields the protein CASGGLETEAFF.

The V and J genes are TRBV4-3 and TRBJ1-2, with D tentatively TRBD1 (5 bases). Trimming shortened V by 2 bases and J by 7 bases, and 23 bases separated the two germline ends. The CDR3 contains 17 residues. CDR1 LGHNA and CDR2 YSLEER come from the germline V gene. The CDR3 coding sequence is TGCGCCAGCAGCCAAACCCTCGCCCAGGGAAAGATCTCTGGCTACACCTTC. Translating it yields CASSQTLAQGKISGYTF.

This chain links TRBV30 with TRBJ1-2; no clear D. The CDR3 extends over 14 amino acids. Germline lookup yields CDR1 GTSNPN and CDR2 SVGIG (reference sequence). V lost 0 bases to trimming and J lost 2 bases, with 10 bases between them. CDR3 nucleotides: TGTGCCTGGAGTGTTAACGAGGCGAACTATGGCTACACCTTC. Amino acid sequence: CAWSVNEANYGYTF.

The chain has TRBV6-6 and TRBJ2-5; D is ambiguous. The CDR3 loop spans 12 amino acids. Germline V gene sequence: CDR1 MNHNY, CDR2 SVGAGI (reference sequence). The V end was cut by 4 bases, the J end by 4 bases, with 7 bases between. CDR3 sequence (DNA): TGTGCCAGCAGTTCTCTTACAGAGACCCAGTACTTC. Translating gives CASSSLTETQYF.

Regarding this clone: Being one base from a much bigger clone, this may be a read error. The rearrangement links TRBV30 to TRBJ1-4, with 7 bases matching TRBD1. This CDR3 region has 15 residues. Per the germline V gene, CDR1 is GTSNPN and CDR2 is SVGIG (reference sequence). CDR3 sequence: CACSFTGESNEKPFF. The DNA of the CDR3 is TGTGCCTGCAGCTTCACAGGGGAATCTAATGAAAAACCGTTTTTT.

This chain uses TRBV9 with TRBJ2-7; 8 nucleotides match TRBD2. CDR3 length equals 15 residues. J gave up 2 bases and V 0 bases, and 4 bases lay outside the gene matches. Germline CDR1 is SGDLS and CDR2 is YYNGEE. CDR3 protein: CASSVAGSGAYEQYF. DNA for the CDR3: TGTGCCAGCAGCGTAGCTGGTAGCGGGGCCTACGAGCAGTACTTC.

This clone appeared a single time. This same CDR3 is encoded by further DNA sequences in the sample. V usage is TRBV9 and J usage is TRBJ2-5, with D unresolved. This CDR3 has 14 residues. Germline V CDR1 and CDR2: SGDLS, YYNGEE. The V and J ends lost 0 bases and 4 bases respectively, with 10 bases between them. The CDR3 region has the DNA TGTGCCAGCAGCGTAGAGGGTCTTAGAGAGACCCAGTACTTC. It encodes CASSVEGLRETQYF.

The rearrangement links TRBV20-1 to TRBJ2-7, with no clear D. The CDR3 sequence is 11 residues long. The germline V and J ends were trimmed by 4 bases and 3 bases, with 7 bases remaining between them. Germline CDR1 reads DFQATT; CDR2 reads SNEGSKA (reference sequence). The CDR3 nucleotides are TGCAGTGCTATAAACTACTACGAGCAGTACTTC. Its translation is CSAINYYEQYF.

The rearrangement links TRBV6-1 to TRBJ1-5; no clear D. The V end was cut by 5 bases, the J end by 7 bases, with 15 bases between. This CDR3 region has 14 residues. CDR1 is MNHNS, CDR2 SASEGT, per germline. As DNA, the CDR3 is TGTGCCAGCAGTCTCACCGGCCTAGCCCAGCCCCAGCATTTT. Protein: CASSLTGLAQPQHF.

The rearrangement links TRBV4-2 to TRBJ2-5, with TRBD1 matching 8 bases. In germline, CDR1 is LGHNA, CDR2 YNFKEQ. Trimming at V came to 0 bases and at J to 5 bases, leaving 5 bases not matched to a gene. This CDR3 region has 15 residues. The CDR3 is CASSQDSDRVETQYF. Here the CDR3 DNA reads TGTGCCAGCAGCCAAGATTCGGACAGGGTGGAGACCCAGTACTTC.

The chain employs TRBV19 and TRBJ2-5; D is uncertain. The CDR3 is made up of 14 amino acids. Germline CDR1 is LNHDA and CDR2 is SQIVND (reference sequence). Trimming shortened V by 2 bases and J by 4 bases, and 11 bases separated the two germline ends. DNA of the CDR3: TGTGCCAGTAGTATACTAGGCTCGGGAGAGACCCAGTACTTC. It specifies CASSILGSGETQYF.

The rearrangement uses TRBV28 and TRBJ1-2; D gene unclear. Germline V CDR1 and CDR2: MDHEN, SYDVKM. The germline V and J ends were trimmed by 7 bases and 2 bases, with 14 bases remaining between them. CDR3 length: 14 residues. The CDR3 spells CASNLSEGNYGYTF. CDR3 DNA: TGTGCCAGCAACTTAAGCGAGGGCAACTATGGCTACACCTTC.

V is TRBV2 and J is TRBJ2-3; D gene uncertain. Germline V gives CDR1 SNHLY, CDR2 FYNNEI. V was pared by 1 base and J by 3 bases, with 8 bases between. The CDR3 is 14 amino acids. The CDR3 DNA sequence: TGTGCCAGCAGTGAAGACGATTCTACAGATACGCAGTATTTT. Its protein is CASSEDDSTDTQYF.

The chain combines TRBV6-5 with TRBJ2-1, with a weak D call TRBD1 (6 bases). This CDR3 spans 15 amino acids. Trimming took off 2 bases at V and 5 bases at J, with 13 bases between the two ends. CDR1 is MNHEY and CDR2 is SVGAGI in the germline V gene. The DNA of the CDR3 is TGTGCCAGCAGTTACGGATCAGGGGTCCACAATGAGCAGTTCTTC. Amino acid sequence: CASSYGSGVHNEQFF.

As to this clone: Other DNA variants within this sample encode the same CDR3. The chain links TRBV2 to TRBJ2-2; D possibly corresponds to TRBD1 (5 bases). CDR3 length: 14 residues. CDR1 SNHLY and CDR2 FYNNEI come from the germline V gene. V was trimmed by 6 bases and J by 1 base, leaving 9 bases between them. CDR3 DNA: TGTGCCAGCAGCCCGACAGAGAACACCGGGGAGCTGTTTTTT. It is translated as CASSPTENTGELFF. The whole variable domain, remainder taken from reference TRBV2 and TRBJ2-2, is EPEVTQTPSHQVTQMGQEVILRCVPISNHLYFYWYRQILGQKVEFLVSFYNNEISEKSEIFDDQFSVERPDGSNFTLKIRSTKLEDSAMYFCASSPTENTGELFFGEGSRLTVL.

V gene TRBV27 combines with J gene TRBJ2-7, with D possibly being TRBD1 or TRBD2 (5 bases each). The CDR3 contains 14 residues. Germline CDR1 and CDR2: MNHEY and SMNVEV (reference sequence). V dropped 5 bases and J dropped 6 bases, with 17 bases sitting between them. CDR3 nucleotide sequence: TGTGCCAGCAGTGTCCGGGACCCCGGCTCCGAGCAGTACTTC. Its protein product is CASSVRDPGSEQYF.

The chain carries TRBV6-5 and TRBJ1-4, with 7 positions matching TRBD1. Germline trimming cut 2 bases from V and 7 bases from J; bases unmatched to any gene: 7. This CDR3 region has 15 residues. Germline CDR1 MNHEY, CDR2 SVGAGI. Written as DNA, the CDR3 is TGTGCCAGCAGTTACGGGGAGGGGGCTGGTGAAAAACTGTTTTTT. It is translated as CASSYGEGAGEKLFF.

The DNA of the CDR3 is TGTGCCAGCAGCTCAGGTTGGACAGTTAACACTGAAGCTTTCTTT. Translating it yields CASSSGWTVNTEAFF. This sequence joins TRBV7-9 and TRBJ1-1; D is possibly TRBD1 (6 bases). Trimming stripped 4 bases from V and 2 bases from J, with 14 bases between. The CDR3 loop spans 15 amino acids. The V gene's germline CDR1 is SEHNR and CDR2 FQNEAQ (reference sequence).

The chain joins TRBV4-1 to TRBJ2-7; no reliable D call. The V gene lost 0 bases and the J gene lost 4 bases, with 16 bases spanning the gap. The CDR3 covers 16 residues. Germline values: CDR1 MGHRA, CDR2 YSYEKL. The CDR3 nucleotides are TGCGCCAGCAGCCAAGATGGTGAAGAAGTTGGATACGAGCAGTACTTC. Translated, it gives CASSQDGEEVGYEQYF.

The chain joins TRBV19 to TRBJ2-7; 10 bases are shared with TRBD2. Germline values: CDR1 LNHDA, CDR2 SQIVND (reference sequence). Trimming cost V 6 bases and J 5 bases; bases outside gene matches: 7. The CDR3 consists of 14 residues. The CDR3: CASRSLAGVNEQYF. The CDR3 region has the DNA TGTGCCAGTAGATCTCTAGCGGGAGTAAACGAGCAGTACTTC.

The chain links TRBV27 to TRBJ2-3; a possible D gene is TRBD1 (6 bases). V was pared by 3 bases and J by 3 bases, with 7 bases between. Germline CDR1 reads MNHEY; CDR2 reads SMNVEV (reference sequence). The CDR3 loop spans 13 amino acids. The CDR3 nucleotides are TGTGCCAGCAGTTTTACAGGGACAGATACGCAGTATTTT. Its protein is CASSFTGTDTQYF.

The gene calls are TRBV7-2 and TRBJ2-1; D may correspond to TRBD1 or TRBD2 (5 bases each). Germline CDR1 and CDR2: SGHTA and FQGNSA. CDR3 length: 13 amino acids. The germline V and J ends were trimmed by 4 bases and 9 bases, with 13 bases remaining between them. The CDR3 loop reads CASSSGPGTEQFF. The CDR3, as DNA: TGTGCCAGCAGCTCCGGACCCGGGACTGAGCAGTTCTTC.

The V call is TRBV6-1, the J call TRBJ1-1; D ambiguous. Trimming left V 7 bases short and J 1 base short, with 10 bases between. This CDR3 spans 13 amino acids. Germline lookup yields CDR1 MNHNS and CDR2 SASEGT. CDR3 DNA sequence: TGTGCCAGCATAACCGAGACGAACACTGAAGCTTTCTTT. Residues: CASITETNTEAFF.

As DNA, the CDR3 is TGCGCCAGCAGCCACGACACTGAAGCTTTCTTT. Protein product: CASSHDTEAFF. The chain couples TRBV4-1 to TRBJ1-1, with D unresolved. Germline-derived CDR1 and CDR2 are MGHRA and YSYEKL. The CDR3 runs to 11 residues. Trimming stripped 3 bases from V and 3 bases from J, with 2 bases between.

The V call is TRBV2, the J call TRBJ1-6; TRBD1 might be the D (6 bases). V gave up 3 bases and J gave up 9 bases, with 15 bases separating them. The CDR3 consists of 15 residues. CDR1 SNHLY and CDR2 FYNNEI come from the germline V gene. CDR3 amino acids: CASSDWDTELSPLHF. The CDR3 DNA sequence: TGTGCCAGCAGTGATTGGGACACGGAACTTTCACCCCTCCACTTT.

The chain has TRBV28 and TRBJ1-4; D unclear. Germline V gives CDR1 MDHEN, CDR2 SYDVKM. The CDR3 covers 14 residues. Deletions cut 5 bases from V and 3 bases from J, with 10 bases between. The CDR3 coding sequence is TGTGCCAGCAGTCGAGTCAAGGCTAATGAAAAACTGTTTTTT. It is translated as CASSRVKANEKLFF.

On this clone itself: The same CDR3 arises from other DNA sequences in this sample as well. The chain combines TRBV30 with TRBJ2-2; D is perhaps TRBD2 (5 bases). The CDR3 sequence is 14 residues long. Trimming left V 2 bases short and J 0 bases short, with 7 bases between. CDR1 is GTSNPN and CDR2 is SVGIG in the germline V gene (reference sequence). The CDR3 is CAWSYGANTGELFF. In DNA, the CDR3 is TGTGCCTGGAGTTACGGGGCGAACACCGGGGAGCTGTTTTTT.

For this clone: Additional DNA sequences in this sample encode the identical CDR3. The V and J genes are TRBV27 and TRBJ2-7; D gene ambiguous. Deletions cut 4 bases from V and 3 bases from J, with 7 bases between. In germline, CDR1 is MNHEY, CDR2 SMNVEV (reference sequence). This CDR3 region has 12 residues. The CDR3 DNA follows: TGTGCCAGCAGTTCTACAGTCTACGAGCAGTACTTC. Its protein product is CASSSTVYEQYF.